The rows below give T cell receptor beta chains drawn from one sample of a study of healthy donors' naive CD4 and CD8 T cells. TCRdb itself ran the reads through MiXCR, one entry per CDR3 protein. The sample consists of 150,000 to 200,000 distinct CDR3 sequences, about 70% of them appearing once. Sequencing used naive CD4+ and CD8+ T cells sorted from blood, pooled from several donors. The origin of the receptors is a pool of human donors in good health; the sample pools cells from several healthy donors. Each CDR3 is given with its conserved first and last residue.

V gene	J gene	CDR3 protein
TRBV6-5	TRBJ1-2	CASRPGNYGYTF
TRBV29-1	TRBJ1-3	CSDTGAGNTIYF
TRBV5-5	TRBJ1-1	CASSVGQTTIEAFF
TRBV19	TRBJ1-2	CASSIGGNGYTF
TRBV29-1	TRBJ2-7	CSVEWLGEQYF
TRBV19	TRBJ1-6	CASSTTGRGNSPLHF
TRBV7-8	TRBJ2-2	CASSLASWGVTGELFF
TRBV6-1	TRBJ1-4	CASSESGTANEKLFF
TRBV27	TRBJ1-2	CASSFIPSDSYTF
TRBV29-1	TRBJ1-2	CSVAGTEETYGYTF
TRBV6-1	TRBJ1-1	CASKQGAGTEAFF
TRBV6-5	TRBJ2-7	CASSSSGDVVHEQYF
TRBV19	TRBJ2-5	CASSPGTVQETQYF
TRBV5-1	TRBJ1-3	CASSELSSGNTIYF
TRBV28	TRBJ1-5	CASSFGRTGSGTNQPQHF
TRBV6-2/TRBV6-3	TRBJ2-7	CASSLRISGLQYF
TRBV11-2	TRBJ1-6	CASSLVANSPLHF
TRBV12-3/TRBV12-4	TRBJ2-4	CASSHRTALAKNIQYF
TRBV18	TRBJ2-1	CASSPLSGNEQFF
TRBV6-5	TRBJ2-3	CASTQLSDTDTQYF
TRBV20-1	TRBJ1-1	CSASPEGVSGAFF
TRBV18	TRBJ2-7	CASSADVAYEQYF
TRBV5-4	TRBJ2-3	CASSLREAAPVDTQYF
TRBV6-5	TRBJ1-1	CASSGIPLMNTEAFF
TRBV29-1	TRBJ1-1	CSGKGQVNTEAFF
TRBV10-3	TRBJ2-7	CAISPWLGQGYEQYF
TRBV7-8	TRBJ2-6	CASSFDRDSGANVLTF
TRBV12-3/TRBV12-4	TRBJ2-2	CASSLLGKSTGELFF